Listed below are T cell receptor beta chains from one sample, sequenced in a study of shared clonotypes between healthy human individuals. Generated by immunoSEQ multiplex PCR, the TCRdb table keeps only in-frame clones and is missing some. The table records around 2.3 million clones, about 94% of them present only once. Sequenced: naive CD4+ T cells sorted from blood. These receptors were collected from a man aged 18 to 30 in good health. The conserved cysteine and the conserved F or W are not part of the CDR3 here.

V gene: TRBV18; J gene: TRBJ2-2; CDR3 protein: ASSPSGTGVTGELF
V gene: TRBV25-1; J gene: TRBJ2-7; CDR3 protein: ASSRGRESSYEQY
V gene: TRBV29-1; J gene: TRBJ2-7; CDR3 protein: SVDVADEQY
V gene: TRBV19; J gene: TRBJ1-2; CDR3 protein: ASSIDRAGGYT
V gene: TRBV27; J gene: TRBJ2-7; CDR3 protein: ASSSPTDRRYEQY
V gene: TRBV7-9; J gene: TRBJ1-5; CDR3 protein: ASSQGPVAGNQPQH
V gene: TRBV7-6; J gene: TRBJ1-3; CDR3 protein: ASSLASWEYSGNTIY
V gene: TRBV6-4; J gene: TRBJ2-1; CDR3 protein: ASSDLAGPYNEQF
V gene: TRBV11-3; J gene: TRBJ2-2; CDR3 protein: ASSSGGGELF
V gene: TRBV2; J gene: TRBJ1-1; CDR3 protein: ASSFDLTGLEAF
V gene: TRBV7-8; J gene: TRBJ2-7; CDR3 protein: ASSNWGRKTEEQY
V gene: TRBV5-1; J gene: TRBJ1-6; CDR3 protein: ASSLDWYSPLH
V gene: TRBV6-1; J gene: TRBJ2-5; CDR3 protein: ASMRRKQSETQY
V gene: TRBV18; J gene: TRBJ1-1; CDR3 protein: ASSPRGGNTEAF
V gene: TRBV5-6; J gene: TRBJ2-2; CDR3 protein: ASSLTATGELF
V gene: TRBV6-5; J gene: TRBJ2-7; CDR3 protein: ASSYVGQGNYEQY
V gene: TRBV5-4; J gene: TRBJ2-1; CDR3 protein: ASSLGRSEYNEQF
V gene: TRBV4-3; J gene: TRBJ2-7; CDR3 protein: ASRLGLAATYEQY
V gene: TRBV30; J gene: TRBJ1-6; CDR3 protein: AWKGGDRRQSPLH
V gene: TRBV9; J gene: TRBJ1-3; CDR3 protein: ASSAGPILGGNTIY
V gene: TRBV27; J gene: TRBJ1-5; CDR3 protein: ASSYRALYPQH
V gene: TRBV30; J gene: TRBJ2-3; CDR3 protein: AWRGGSSSTDTQY
V gene: TRBV5-1; J gene: TRBJ2-1; CDR3 protein: ASSLDLYNEQF
V gene: TRBV30; J gene: TRBJ1-1; CDR3 protein: ALKTRVNTEAF
V gene: TRBV28; J gene: TRBJ1-2; CDR3 protein: ASSPLGGADYGYT
V gene: TRBV10-3; J gene: TRBJ2-3; CDR3 protein: AISTSDSTDTQY
V gene: TRBV30; J gene: TRBJ2-7; CDR3 protein: AWIASLAGGYEQY
V gene: TRBV7-2; J gene: TRBJ2-7; CDR3 protein: ASGTSGGPNEQY
V gene: TRBV7-6; J gene: TRBJ2-1; CDR3 protein: ASSSRDRVSNEQF
V gene: TRBV19; J gene: TRBJ2-7; CDR3 protein: ASSTSTSGSYEQY
V gene: TRBV7-8; J gene: TRBJ2-1; CDR3 protein: ASTFPAVGNEQF